This T cell receptor (beta chain) was sequenced during a study of early T cells in non-severe SARS-CoV-2 infection. In the study overall: From unsorted whole blood, bulk RNA was sequenced, and the chains remained unpaired.

This clonotype was counted at least ten times. The germline gives CDR1 SGHRS, CDR2 YFSETQ. V shed 2 bases and J shed 2 bases, with 11 bases lying between them. The CDR3 has 14 amino acids. As part of library construction, unique molecular identifiers were attached to individual cDNA molecules. TCRdb reprocessed the 5' RACE reads via MiXCR and lists one record per CDR3 protein. Of roughly 33,000 distinct CDR3 sequences detected, more than 5% appear once; the ten largest clones hold around an eighth. Sequencing used whole blood. The TCR comes from an adult who was a healthcare worker with PCR-confirmed SARS-CoV-2 infection or an uninfected control (not recorded which). The V gene is TRBV5-1, the J gene TRBJ2-7, with D uncertain. The CDR3 here is CASSLVTDAYEQYF. Written as DNA, the CDR3 is TGCGCCAGCAGCTTAGTGACTGACGCCTACGAGCAGTACTTC. The full variable domain, with the rest looked up from reference TRBV5-1 and TRBJ2-7, is KAGVTQTPRYLIKTRGQQVTLSCSPISGHRSVSWYQQTPGQGLQFLFEYFSETQRNKGNFPGRFSGRQFSNSRSEMNVSTLELGDSALYLCASSLVTDAYEQYFGPGTRLTVT.